Sequencing of this T cell receptor (beta chain) was carried out in a study of T cell responses to AZD1222 COVID-19 vaccine. Whole-study findings and limits: Dominant CD4 TCR responses targeted spike regions 160-218 and 743-854. The number of AZD1222 recipients seropositive at baseline was only five to seven. Of spike-specific TCRs, nearly half reportedly target regions left unmutated in variants. Sampling that yielded the repertoires occurred only after the peak T cell response.

This CDR3 has 15 amino acids. Germline V gene sequence: CDR1 MNHEY, CDR2 SMNVEV (reference sequence). After removal of 10 bases from V and 0 bases from J, the junction contained 5 bases not matched to a gene. Points on this clone: Antigen unknown.

The protocol was immunoSEQ multiplex PCR, while the TCRdb copy is restricted to in-frame clones and leaves out a portion. The sample consists of around 95,000 clones, approximately 90% of them appearing once. This TCR was sampled from an adult in good health. V and J are TRBV27 and TRBJ1-6; 8 nucleotides match TRBD1. The material sequenced was peripheral blood, taken on day 0 of AZD1222 vaccination. CDR3 residues: CATRTGSSYNSPLHF. The CDR3 DNA sequence: TGTGCCACCAGGACAGGGAGCTCCTATAATTCACCCCTCCACTTT.